Below are 28 T cell receptor beta chains sequenced from a single sample in a study of blood T cells in healthy people across ages. Then a second PCR, running roughly 7 to 11 cycles, was carried out with a sample-barcoded 5' primer and a J-beta primer mix. Via MiXCR, TCRdb re-called the 5' RACE reads, giving one row per CDR3 protein. The data hold about 780,000 distinct CDR3 sequences, with more than 35% observed a single time. The source material was blood. All receptors come from a man older than 75 in good health.

This clonotype has more than one count but fewer than ten. J is TRBJ1-2 and V is TRBV5-1; 8 bases map to TRBD1. Germline V CDR1 and CDR2: SGHRS, YFSETQ. The CDR3 is 15 residues long. Trimming cost V 5 bases and J 2 bases; bases outside gene matches: 8. The CDR3 DNA reads TGCGCCAGCAGAGCCGGGACAGGATCCAACTATGGCTACACCTTC. The encoded protein is CASRAGTGSNYGYTF. The variable domain in full, completed from reference TRBV5-1 and TRBJ1-2, reads KAGVTQTPRYLIKTRGQQVTLSCSPISGHRSVSWYQQTPGQGLQFLFEYFSETQRNKGNFPGRFSGRQFSNSRSEMNVSTLELGDSALYLCASRAGTGSNYGYTFGSGTRLTVV.

The chain employs TRBV6-1 and TRBJ1-2; no definite D call. Germline V gene lookup returns CDR1 MNHNS and CDR2 SASEGT. V was cut by 6 bases and J by 3 bases, with 17 bases left in between. This CDR3 comprises 15 residues. CDR3 amino acids: CASRDYSSEYYGYTF. CDR3 coding DNA: TGTGCCAGCAGGGACTACAGTTCCGAATACTATGGCTACACCTTC.

This chain links TRBV5-1 with TRBJ2-7; D gene unclear. Germline V gene data show CDR1 as SGHRS and CDR2 as YFSETQ. The CDR3 totals 12 residues. With 0 bases removed from V and 6 bases from J, the gap between germline ends came to 7 bases. The CDR3, as DNA: TGCGCCAGCAGCTTGGACACGATCGAGCAGTACTTC. It codes for CASSLDTIEQYF.

A few counts support this clonotype. The rearrangement links TRBV3-1 to TRBJ2-7; no definite D call. The CDR3 has 14 amino acids. The germline V gene has CDR1 LGHDT and CDR2 YNNKEL (reference sequence). V was clipped by 1 base and J by 2 bases, with 9 bases between them. Written as DNA, the CDR3 is TGTGCCAGCAGCCAAGGGGTCGGAACCTACGAGCAGTACTTC. Encoded protein: CASSQGVGTYEQYF.

The chain is built from TRBV5-1 and TRBJ1-4; 8 positions match TRBD1. The V gene end was trimmed by 1 base and the J gene end by 3 bases; junction bases not matched to a gene: 14. Per the germline V gene, CDR1 is SGHRS and CDR2 is YFSETQ. The CDR3 contains 19 residues. CDR3 in amino acids: CASSLSFQGAVVANEKLFF. CDR3 in DNA: TGCGCCAGCAGCTTGAGCTTCCAGGGGGCAGTGGTTGCTAATGAAAAACTGTTTTTT. Supplemented by reference TRBV5-1 and TRBJ1-4, the full variable domain reads KAGVTQTPRYLIKTRGQQVTLSCSPISGHRSVSWYQQTPGQGLQFLFEYFSETQRNKGNFPGRFSGRQFSNSRSEMNVSTLELGDSALYLCASSLSFQGAVVANEKLFFGSGTQLSVL.

This clonotype was observed a few times. J is TRBJ2-7 and V is TRBV11-1, with TRBD2 as a possible D gene (5 bases). The CDR3 has 15 residues. Per the germline V gene, CDR1 is SGHAT and CDR2 is FQDESV (reference sequence). V gave up 2 bases and J gave up 0 bases, with 11 bases separating them. CDR3 in DNA: TGTGCCAGCAGCTTATTAAGGCGGGCCTCCTACGAGCAGTACTTC. As protein: CASSLLRRASYEQYF.

CDR3 sequence (DNA): TGCAGTGCCCTGGAGGGGACAACTAATGAAAAACTGTTTTTT. The encoded protein is CSALEGTTNEKLFF. The chain joins TRBV20-1 to TRBJ1-4; a possible D gene is TRBD1 (5 bases). CDR1 is DFQATT, CDR2 SNEGSKA, per germline (reference sequence). This CDR3 spans 14 amino acids. V gave up 6 bases and J gave up 0 bases, with 11 bases separating them.

As to this clonotype: One base away lies a much larger clone, so this may be a sequencing read error. The chain recombines TRBV5-4 with TRBJ2-7; possibly TRBD1 or TRBD2 for D (6 bases each). This CDR3 has 13 residues. The germline V gene has CDR1 SGHNT and CDR2 YYREEE (reference sequence). CDR3 nucleotides: TGTGACAGCAGCTCCGAGGGGGGCTACGAGCAGTACTTC. It yields the protein CDSSSEGGYEQYF.

The chain uses TRBV27 and TRBJ1-2; D is possibly TRBD1 (5 bases). The CDR3 runs to 17 residues. CDR1 and CDR2 (germline): MNHEY, SMNVEV (reference sequence). The V gene lost 8 bases and the J gene lost 0 bases, with 22 bases spanning the gap. CDR3 in amino acids: CASSRALGVGSNYGYTF. CDR3 DNA: TGTGCCAGCTCCCGGGCGTTGGGGGTAGGTTCTAACTATGGCTACACCTTC.

The CDR3 DNA reads as TGTGCCAGCAGTTTTTATTTCGGCTCTCTCTACGAGCAGTACTTC. Translating it yields CASSFYFGSLYEQYF. The V call is TRBV27, the J call TRBJ2-7; D is unclear. CDR1 MNHEY and CDR2 SMNVEV come from the germline V gene (reference sequence). With 3 bases removed from V and 3 bases from J, the gap between germline ends came to 15 bases. There are 15 residues in the CDR3.

This clonotype has only a few counts. This chain uses TRBV15 with TRBJ1-2; 8 bases agree with TRBD1. This CDR3 is built from 20 residues. The ends lost 1 base at V and 5 bases at J; junction bases unmatched: 21. Germline V gene data show CDR1 as LNHNV and CDR2 as YYDKDF (reference sequence). CDR3 region: CATSRVAGTGPPKEPYGYTF. The CDR3 DNA follows: TGTGCCACCAGCAGAGTCGCCGGGACAGGTCCCCCCAAAGAACCGTATGGCTACACCTTC.

This clonotype was detected a few times. The rearrangement uses TRBV13 and TRBJ1-1; a weak D match, TRBD1 (5 bases). V shed 5 bases and J shed 7 bases, with 11 bases lying between them. Germline V gene sequence: CDR1 PRHDT, CDR2 FYEKMQ (reference sequence). This CDR3 has 12 amino acids. The CDR3 is CASSLDSLEAFF. The CDR3 DNA sequence: TGTGCCAGCAGCCTCGACAGCCTTGAAGCTTTCTTT.

The CDR3 nucleotides read TGCGCCAGCAGCTTGGCAACGGGCTCCTACAATGAGCAGTTCTTC. Its translation: CASSLATGSYNEQFF. The chain is built from TRBV5-1 and TRBJ2-1; no clear D. This CDR3 spans 15 amino acids. V lost 0 bases to trimming and J lost 0 bases, with 7 bases between them. Germline loops: CDR1 SGHRS, CDR2 YFSETQ.

Turning to this clonotype: It may be a read error: a sequence one base away is much more abundant. This chain connects TRBV28 to TRBJ2-7, with D unclear. The V and J ends lost 5 bases and 3 bases respectively, with 14 bases between them. CDR1 and CDR2 from the germline V gene are MDHEN and SYDVKM. This CDR3 contains 14 residues. The CDR3 sequence: CASSRRVLNYEQYF. CDR3 nucleotide sequence: TGTGCCAGCAGTAGACGGGTTCTGAACTACGAGCAGTACTTC.

This clonotype was picked up a small number of times. This chain uses TRBV6-2 or TRBV6-3 with TRBJ1-5; D gene ambiguous. The ends were cut back, 6 bases at V and 1 base at J, with 4 bases in the middle. CDR1 is MNHEY, CDR2 SVGEGT, per germline. The CDR3 consists of 12 residues. The CDR3 sequence is CASRSSNQPQHF. The CDR3 DNA reads as TGTGCCAGCAGGTCCAGCAATCAGCCCCAGCATTTT.

The V gene is TRBV29-1, the J gene TRBJ1-3; D ambiguous. CDR3 size: 14 residues. Germline assignment: CDR1 SQVTM and CDR2 ANQGSEA. Trimming pared 8 bases from V and 0 bases from J, leaving 14 bases between. CDR3: CSYSDSSSGNTIYF. The CDR3 coding sequence is TGCAGCTATTCAGACTCGTCCTCTGGAAACACCATATATTTT.

The chain links TRBV5-1 to TRBJ2-3; D gene unclear. The CDR3 sequence is 15 residues long. The V gene's germline CDR1 is SGHRS and CDR2 YFSETQ. V lost 0 bases and J 3 bases, leaving 11 bases between the germline ends. CDR3 region: CASSLATSQTDTQYF. The CDR3, as DNA: TGCGCCAGCAGCTTGGCCACCAGCCAAACAGATACGCAGTATTTT.

The chain employs TRBV5-1 and TRBJ2-3, with 14 bases identical to TRBD2. Germline V gives CDR1 SGHRS, CDR2 YFSETQ. CDR3 length: 16 residues. The V and J ends lost 4 bases and 5 bases, in that order; junction bases with no gene match: 6. Written as DNA, the CDR3 is TGCGCCAGCAGCCAGGGGACTAGCGGGAGTATAGATACGCAGTATTTT. Encoded protein: CASSQGTSGSIDTQYF.

The CDR3 nucleotides read TGTGCCAGCAGCTTTTTGCGGGAGGTTACCTCGAACACCGGGGAGCTGTTTTTT. This encodes CASSFLREVTSNTGELFF. The chain links TRBV7-3 to TRBJ2-2; 8 bases are shared with TRBD2. V dropped 3 bases and J dropped 0; count of bases not matched to a gene: 9. Germline CDR1 SGHTA, CDR2 FQGTGA. This CDR3 region has 18 residues.

The rearrangement links TRBV2 to TRBJ2-4; D possibly corresponds to TRBD2 (6 bases). From germline, CDR1 is SNHLY and CDR2 FYNNEI. Trimming cost V 8 bases and J 5 bases, with 22 bases left between them. The CDR3 extends over 16 amino acids. The CDR3 coding sequence is TGTGCCAGCCATCAAGGGGTAGCGGAAACGGAAAACATTCAGTACTTC. Its protein is CASHQGVAETENIQYF.

This clonotype was recorded at least ten times. The gene calls are TRBV18 and TRBJ2-5, with TRBD2 identical over 10 bases. The CDR3 length is 16 residues. CDR1 is KGHSH and CDR2 is LQKENI in the germline V gene. J gave up 4 bases and V 2 bases, and 7 bases lay outside the gene matches. The CDR3 loop is CASSPSSGSVGETQYF. The CDR3 DNA sequence: TGTGCCAGCTCACCATCTAGCGGGAGTGTTGGAGAGACCCAGTACTTC.

This clonotype was counted a few times. J is TRBJ2-1 and V is TRBV9, with D perhaps matching TRBD2 (6 bases). Germline V gene sequence: CDR1 SGDLS, CDR2 YYNGEE. The CDR3 is 15 residues long. Trimming took 3 bases from V and 4 from J, leaving 14 bases between them. The CDR3 DNA reads as TGTGCCAGCAGCGGAGAGGCTAGCGTGTACAATGAGCAGTTCTTC. Encoded protein: CASSGEASVYNEQFF. The whole variable domain, remainder taken from reference TRBV9 and TRBJ2-1, is DSGVTQTPKHLITATGQRVTLRCSPRSGDLSVYWYQQSLDQGLQFLIQYYNGEERAKGNILERFSAQQFPDLHSELNLSSLELGDSALYFCASSGEASVYNEQFFGPGTRLTVL.

This clonotype has only one observation. It is likely a read error, because the conserved phenylalanine at the end of the CDR3 is missing. CDR3 loop: CASRGGGGEETQYS. The CDR3 region has the DNA TGTGCCAGTCGGGGCGGGGGTGGAGAAGAGACCCAGTACTCC. The rearrangement links TRBV12-3 or TRBV12-4 to TRBJ2-5; 7 bases agree with TRBD2. CDR3 length: 14 amino acids. The ends lost 9 bases at V and 3 bases at J; junction bases unmatched: 10.

The table lists this clonotype with many counts. CDR3 coding DNA: TGTGCCAGCAGCCCTGGTTTACTAGCGGGGAGCTCTGGGGCCAACGTCCTGACTTTC. Its translation is CASSPGLLAGSSGANVLTF. This sequence joins TRBV7-6 and TRBJ2-6, with 10 bases fitting TRBD2. This CDR3 comprises 19 residues. Germline-derived CDR1 and CDR2 are SGHVS and FNYEAQ. The V and J ends lost 5 bases and 0 bases, in that order; junction bases with no gene match: 10.

Only a few counts were recorded for this clonotype. The genes are TRBV7-9 and TRBJ1-2; TRBD1 matches at 8 bases. The germline V gene has CDR1 SEHNR and CDR2 FQNEAQ (reference sequence). The CDR3 loop spans 16 amino acids. V lost 5 bases to trimming and J lost 0 bases; unmatched junction nucleotides: 8. The CDR3 is CASSLDRALANYGYTF. The CDR3, as DNA: TGTGCCAGCAGCCTGGACAGGGCACTTGCTAACTATGGCTACACCTTC.

The chain links TRBV12-3 or TRBV12-4 to TRBJ1-1; D remains unclear. V was pared by 3 bases and J by 3 bases, with 5 bases between. The CDR3 loop spans 12 amino acids. CDR3 nucleotides: TGTGCCAGCAGTTTCTTCCACACTGAAGCTTTCTTT. As protein: CASSFFHTEAFF.

This clonotype came up a few times. The rearrangement links TRBV7-2 to TRBJ2-3; tentative D call: TRBD2 (5 bases). Between the trimmed V and J ends, which lost 0 bases and 4 bases, there was a span of 14 bases. CDR1 and CDR2 from the germline V gene are SGHTA and FQGNSA. CDR3 length: 16 residues. The CDR3 protein is CASSLAFRGLADTQYF. In nucleotides, the CDR3 is TGTGCCAGCAGCTTAGCGTTCCGAGGGCTCGCAGATACGCAGTATTTT.

For this clonotype: A much larger clonotype is one base distant, so this may be a read error. This chain links TRBV7-2 with TRBJ2-5; 10 nucleotides agree with TRBD2. This CDR3 region has 15 residues. Germline V gene data show CDR1 as SGHTA and CDR2 as FQGNSA. CDR3 sequence: CAGSRSSGLAEIQYF. The DNA of the CDR3 is TGTGCCGGCAGCCGCTCCAGCGGACTAGCGGAAATTCAGTACTTC.